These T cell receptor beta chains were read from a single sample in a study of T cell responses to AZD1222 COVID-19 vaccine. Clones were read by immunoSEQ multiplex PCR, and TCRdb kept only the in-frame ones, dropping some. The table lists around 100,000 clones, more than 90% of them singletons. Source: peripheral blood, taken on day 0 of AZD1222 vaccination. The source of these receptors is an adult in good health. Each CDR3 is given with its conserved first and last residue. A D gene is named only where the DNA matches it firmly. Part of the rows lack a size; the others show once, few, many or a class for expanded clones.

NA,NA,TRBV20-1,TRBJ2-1,CSVPGIDEQFF,TGCAGTGTTCCGGGTATAGATGAGCAGTTCTTC
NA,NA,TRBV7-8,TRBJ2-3,CASSFHGTDTQYF,TGTGCCAGCAGCTTCCACGGCACAGATACGCAGTATTTT
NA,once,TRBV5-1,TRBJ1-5,CASSPDPGTRGQPQHF,TGCGCCAGCAGCCCCGATCCCGGGACGCGGGGACAGCCCCAGCATTTT
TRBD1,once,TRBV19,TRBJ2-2,CASSPRQGIDTGELFF,TGTGCCAGTAGTCCGCGACAGGGGATTGACACCGGGGAGCTGTTTTTT
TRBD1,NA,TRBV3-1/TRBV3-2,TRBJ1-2,CASSRTGTGGTSNYGYTF,TGTGCCAGCAGCCGAACCGGGACAGGGGGGACCTCTAACTATGGCTACACCTTC
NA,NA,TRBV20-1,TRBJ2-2,CSASVTGTGELFF,TGCAGTGCTAGTGTCACAGGCACCGGGGAGCTGTTTTTT
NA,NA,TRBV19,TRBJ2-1,CASSNGGGEQFF,TGTGCCAGTAGTAATGGTGGCGGTGAGCAGTTCTTC
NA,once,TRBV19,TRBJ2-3,CASSQGDTDTQYF,TGTGCCAGTAGTCAAGGGGACACAGATACGCAGTATTTT
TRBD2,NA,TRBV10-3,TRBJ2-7,CAISGPSGEAYEQYF,TGTGCCATCAGTGGACCGAGCGGGGAAGCCTACGAGCAGTACTTC
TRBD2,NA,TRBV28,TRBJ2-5,CASSLGLAGGQETQYF,TGTGCCAGCAGTTTAGGGCTAGCGGGAGGTCAAGAGACCCAGTACTTC
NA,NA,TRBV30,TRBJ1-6,CACHPQGGSYNSPLHF,TGTGCCTGCCACCCACAGGGTGGGTCCTATAATTCACCCCTCCACTTT
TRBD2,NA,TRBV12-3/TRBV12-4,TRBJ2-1,CASRPGTIDEQFF,TGTGCCAGCAGGCCCGGGACTATAGATGAGCAGTTCTTC
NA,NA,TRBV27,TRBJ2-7,CASSLSTRVRGVGEQYF,TGTGCCAGCAGTTTATCCACCCGGGTCAGGGGGGTAGGGGAGCAGTACTTC
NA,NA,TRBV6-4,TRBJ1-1,CASSDLHRVAEAFF,TGTGCCAGCAGTGACCTCCACAGGGTTGCTGAAGCTTTCTTT
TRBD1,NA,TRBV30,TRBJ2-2,CAWKGQGPAGELFF,TGTGCCTGGAAGGGACAGGGTCCTGCCGGGGAGCTGTTTTTT
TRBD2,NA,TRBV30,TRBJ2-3,CAWTPGRGTQYF,TGTGCCTGGACCCCGGGGAGGGGTACGCAGTATTTT
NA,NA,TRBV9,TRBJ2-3,CASSVGEGLGTDTQYF,TGTGCCAGCAGCGTAGGAGAGGGGCTAGGCACAGATACGCAGTATTTT
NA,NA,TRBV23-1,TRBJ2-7,CASSHLTAGREQYF,TGCGCCAGCAGTCACTTAACGGCAGGGCGTGAGCAGTACTTC
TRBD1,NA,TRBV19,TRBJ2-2,CASSTRQGSGELFF,TGTGCCAGTAGTACCAGACAGGGTTCAGGGGAGCTGTTTTTT
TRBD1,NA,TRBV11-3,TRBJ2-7,CASTRLATGDYEQYF,TGTGCCAGCACCCGCTTAGCCACAGGGGATTACGAGCAGTACTTC
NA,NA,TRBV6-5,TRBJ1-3,CASSPTRGPGNTIYF,TGTGCCAGCAGCCCAACCCGGGGTCCCGGAAACACCATATATTTT
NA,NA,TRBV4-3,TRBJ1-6,CASSQDGRGGSPLHF,TGCGCCAGCAGCCAAGATGGCAGGGGTGGATCACCCCTCCACTTT